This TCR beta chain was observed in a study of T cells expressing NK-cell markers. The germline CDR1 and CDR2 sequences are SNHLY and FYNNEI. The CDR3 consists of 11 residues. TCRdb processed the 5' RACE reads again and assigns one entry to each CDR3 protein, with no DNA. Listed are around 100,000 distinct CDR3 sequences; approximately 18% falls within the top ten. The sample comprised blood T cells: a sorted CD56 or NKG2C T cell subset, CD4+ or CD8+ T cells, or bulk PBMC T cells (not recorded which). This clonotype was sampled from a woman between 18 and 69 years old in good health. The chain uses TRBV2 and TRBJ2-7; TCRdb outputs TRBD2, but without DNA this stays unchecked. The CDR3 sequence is CAMGPRGEQYF.